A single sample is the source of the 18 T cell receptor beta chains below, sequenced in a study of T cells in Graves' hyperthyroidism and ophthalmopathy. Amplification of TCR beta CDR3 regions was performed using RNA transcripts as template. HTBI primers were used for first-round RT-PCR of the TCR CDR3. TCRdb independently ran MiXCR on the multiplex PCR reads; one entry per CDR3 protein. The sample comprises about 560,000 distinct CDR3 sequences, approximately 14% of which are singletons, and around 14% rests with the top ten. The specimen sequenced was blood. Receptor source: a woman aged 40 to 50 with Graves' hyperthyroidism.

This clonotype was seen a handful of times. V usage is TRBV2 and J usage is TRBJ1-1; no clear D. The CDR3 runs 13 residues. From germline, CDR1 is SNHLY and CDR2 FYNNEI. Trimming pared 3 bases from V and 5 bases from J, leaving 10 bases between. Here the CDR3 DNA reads TGTGCCAGCAGTGAGGTCCTAGGGACTGAAGCTTTCTTT. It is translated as CASSEVLGTEAFF.

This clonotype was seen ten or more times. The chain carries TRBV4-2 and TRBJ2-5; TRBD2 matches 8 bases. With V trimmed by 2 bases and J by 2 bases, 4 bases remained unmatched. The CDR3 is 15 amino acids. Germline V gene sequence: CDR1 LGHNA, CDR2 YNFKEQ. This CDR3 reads CASSQTSGGQETQYF. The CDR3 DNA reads TGTGCCAGCAGCCAAACTAGCGGAGGGCAAGAGACCCAGTACTTC.

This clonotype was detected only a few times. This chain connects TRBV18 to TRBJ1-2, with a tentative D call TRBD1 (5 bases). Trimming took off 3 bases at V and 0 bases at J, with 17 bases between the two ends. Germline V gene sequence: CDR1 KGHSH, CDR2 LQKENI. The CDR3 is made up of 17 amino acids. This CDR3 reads CASSPRTGGPSNYGYTF. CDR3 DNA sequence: TGTGCCAGCTCACCTCGAACCGGGGGACCATCTAACTATGGCTACACCTTC.

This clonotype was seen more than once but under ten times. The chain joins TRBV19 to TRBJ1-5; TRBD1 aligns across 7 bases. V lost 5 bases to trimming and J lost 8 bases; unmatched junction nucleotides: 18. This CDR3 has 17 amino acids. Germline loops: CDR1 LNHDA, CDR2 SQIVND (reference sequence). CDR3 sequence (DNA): TGTGCCAGTAGTCCAAACCCCGTCGGACAGGCATCGAAGCCCCAGCATTTT. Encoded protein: CASSPNPVGQASKPQHF.

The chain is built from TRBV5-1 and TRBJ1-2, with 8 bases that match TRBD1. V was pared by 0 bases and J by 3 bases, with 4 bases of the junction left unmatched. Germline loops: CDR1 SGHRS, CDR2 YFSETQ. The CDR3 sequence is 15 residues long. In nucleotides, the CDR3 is TGCGCCAGCAGCTTGGCTCCAGGGGGCGACTATGGCTACACCTTC. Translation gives CASSLAPGGDYGYTF. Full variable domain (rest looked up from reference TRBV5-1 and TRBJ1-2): KAGVTQTPRYLIKTRGQQVTLSCSPISGHRSVSWYQQTPGQGLQFLFEYFSETQRNKGNFPGRFSGRQFSNSRSEMNVSTLELGDSALYLCASSLAPGGDYGYTFGSGTRLTVV.

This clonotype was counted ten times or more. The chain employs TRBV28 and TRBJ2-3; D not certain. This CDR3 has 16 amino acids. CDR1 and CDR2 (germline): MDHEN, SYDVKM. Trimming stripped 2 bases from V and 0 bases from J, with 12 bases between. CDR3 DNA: TGTGCCAGCAGTTTAATTTCGATTGTTAGCACAGATACGCAGTATTTT. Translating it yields CASSLISIVSTDTQYF.

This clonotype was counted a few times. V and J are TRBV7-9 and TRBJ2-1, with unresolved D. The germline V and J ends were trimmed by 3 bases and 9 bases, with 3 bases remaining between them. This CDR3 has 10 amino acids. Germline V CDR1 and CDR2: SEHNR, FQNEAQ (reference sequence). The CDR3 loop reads CASSLSEQFF. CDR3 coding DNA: TGTGCCAGCAGCTTGAGTGAGCAGTTCTTC.

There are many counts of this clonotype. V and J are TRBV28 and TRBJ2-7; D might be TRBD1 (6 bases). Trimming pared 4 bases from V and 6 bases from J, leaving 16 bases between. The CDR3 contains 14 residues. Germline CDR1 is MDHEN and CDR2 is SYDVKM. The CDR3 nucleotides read TGTGCCAGCAGTTCCCCGTCAGGGGATGGCGAGCAGTACTTC. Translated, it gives CASSSPSGDGEQYF.

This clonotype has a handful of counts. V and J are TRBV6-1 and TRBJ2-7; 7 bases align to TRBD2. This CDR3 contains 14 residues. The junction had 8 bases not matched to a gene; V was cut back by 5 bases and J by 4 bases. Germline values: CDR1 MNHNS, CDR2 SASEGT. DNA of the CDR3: TGTGCCAGCAGTCCTCTAGCGGTAAAGTACGAGCAGTACTTC. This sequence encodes CASSPLAVKYEQYF.

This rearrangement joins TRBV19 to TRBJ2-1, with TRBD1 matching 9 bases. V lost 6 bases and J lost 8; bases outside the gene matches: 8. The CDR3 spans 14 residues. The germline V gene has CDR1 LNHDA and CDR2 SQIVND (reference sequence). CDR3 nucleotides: TGTGCCAGTAGCCGGGACAGGGCGTCCCATGAGCAGTTCTTC. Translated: CASSRDRASHEQFF. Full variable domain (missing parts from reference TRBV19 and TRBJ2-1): DGGITQSPKYLFRKEGQNVTLSCEQNLNHDAMYWYRQDPGQGLRLIYYSQIVNDFQKGDIAEGYSVSREKKESFPLTVTSAQKNPTAFYLCASSRDRASHEQFFGPGTRLTVL.

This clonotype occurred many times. Written as DNA, the CDR3 is TGTGCCAGCAGTTACTCCGGGACAGGGGAACCCTACAATGAGCAGTTCTTC. Amino acid sequence: CASSYSGTGEPYNEQFF. V and J are TRBV6-6 and TRBJ2-1; 10 nucleotides line up with TRBD1. Germline loops: CDR1 MNHNY, CDR2 SVGAGI (reference sequence). This CDR3 has 17 amino acids. Trimming cost V 0 bases and J 2 bases; bases outside gene matches: 4.

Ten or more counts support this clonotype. For the CDR3, the DNA is TGCGCCAGCAGCTTTGAGTTTCGGTCTAGCACAGATACGCAGTATTTT. It encodes CASSFEFRSSTDTQYF. V usage is TRBV5-1 and J usage is TRBJ2-3, with D unclear. This CDR3 is 16 amino acids long. V was trimmed by 2 bases and J by 0 bases, leaving 13 bases between them. The germline CDR1 and CDR2 sequences are SGHRS and YFSETQ.

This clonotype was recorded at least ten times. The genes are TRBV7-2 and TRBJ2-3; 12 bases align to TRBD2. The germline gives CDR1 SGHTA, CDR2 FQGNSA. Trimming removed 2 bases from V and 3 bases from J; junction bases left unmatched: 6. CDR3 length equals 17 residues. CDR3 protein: CASSLLLAGGGTDTQYF. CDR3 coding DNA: TGTGCCAGCAGCTTACTACTAGCGGGAGGCGGGACAGATACGCAGTATTTT. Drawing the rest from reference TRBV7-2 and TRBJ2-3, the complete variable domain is GAGVSQSPSNKVTEKGKDVELRCDPISGHTALYWYRQSLGQGLEFLIYFQGNSAPDKSGLPSDRFSAERTGGSVSTLTIQRTQQEDSAVYLCASSLLLAGGGTDTQYFGPGTRLTVL.

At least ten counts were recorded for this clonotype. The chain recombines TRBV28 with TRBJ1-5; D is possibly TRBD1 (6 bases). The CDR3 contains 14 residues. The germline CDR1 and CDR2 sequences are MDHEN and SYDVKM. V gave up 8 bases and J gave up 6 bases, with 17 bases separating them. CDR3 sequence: CASWGLRGSQPQHF. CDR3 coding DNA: TGTGCCAGCTGGGGGCTCAGGGGAAGTCAGCCCCAGCATTTT.

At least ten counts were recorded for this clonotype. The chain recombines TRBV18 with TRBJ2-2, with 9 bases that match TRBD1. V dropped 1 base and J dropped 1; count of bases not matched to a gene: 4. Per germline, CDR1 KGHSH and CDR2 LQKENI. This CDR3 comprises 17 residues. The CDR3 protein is CASSPLGTGMNTGELFF. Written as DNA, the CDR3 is TGTGCCAGCTCACCACTCGGGACAGGGATGAACACCGGGGAGCTGTTTTTT.

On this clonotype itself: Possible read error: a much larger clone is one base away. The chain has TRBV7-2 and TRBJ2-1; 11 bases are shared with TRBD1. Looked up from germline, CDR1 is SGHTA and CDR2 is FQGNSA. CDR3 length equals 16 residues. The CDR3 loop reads CVSSLGPDRGQNEQFF. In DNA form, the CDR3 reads TGTGTCAGCAGCTTAGGTCCGGACAGGGGGCAGAATGAGCAGTTCTTC.

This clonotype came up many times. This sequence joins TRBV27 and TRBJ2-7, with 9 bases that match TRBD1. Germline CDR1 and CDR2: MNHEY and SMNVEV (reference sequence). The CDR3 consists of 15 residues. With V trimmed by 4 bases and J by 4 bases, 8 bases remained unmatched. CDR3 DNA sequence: TGTGCCAGCAGTTCCATCGGGACAGGGCATTACGAGCAGTACTTC. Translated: CASSSIGTGHYEQYF.

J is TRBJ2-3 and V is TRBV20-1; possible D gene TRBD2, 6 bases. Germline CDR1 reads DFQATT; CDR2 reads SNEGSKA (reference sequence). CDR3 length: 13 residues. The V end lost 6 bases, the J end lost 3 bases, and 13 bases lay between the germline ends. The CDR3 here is CSARPAGTDTQYF. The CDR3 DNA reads TGCAGTGCCAGACCCGCGGGAACAGATACGCAGTATTTT.